These 15 T cell receptor beta chains were all obtained from the same sample, sequenced in a study of T cells in localized non-small cell lung cancer. Only in-frame clones appear in the TCRdb table, and some are missing; sequencing was by immunoSEQ multiplex PCR. The repertoire holds 70,000 or so clones, with 65% to 85% as singletons. This specimen was peripheral blood, taken before any cancer treatment. Receptors were obtained from a female donor over 55 with stage I lung adenocarcinoma.

This chain connects TRBV7-2 to TRBJ1-4; D remains ambiguous. Between the trimmed V and J ends, which lost 5 bases and 3 bases, there was a span of 4 bases. This CDR3 contains 12 residues. Germline assignment: CDR1 SGHTA and CDR2 FQGNSA. CDR3 protein: CASSLPNEKLFF. The CDR3 DNA sequence: TGTGCCAGCAGCCTCCCTAATGAAAAACTGTTTTTT.

This chain joins TRBV27 and TRBJ1-2, with TRBD1 matching over 7 bases. Germline V gene lookup returns CDR1 MNHEY and CDR2 SMNVEV (reference sequence). CDR3 length: 16 residues. V shed 2 bases and J 8 bases; nucleotides not matched to a gene: 14. In nucleotides, the CDR3 is TGTGCCAGCAGTTTAGAGCCGGTGGGAGGGGGCGGAGGCTACACCTTC. As protein: CASSLEPVGGGGGYTF.

V gene TRBV13 combines with J gene TRBJ2-1, with TRBD2 matching over 7 bases. The J segment lost 0 bases and the V segment lost 9 bases, leaving 5 bases of the junction unmatched. Germline CDR1 is PRHDT and CDR2 is FYEKMQ (reference sequence). This CDR3 has 14 amino acids. The CDR3 nucleotides read TGTGCCAGTGGTGAGCGGGGCTCCTACAATGAGCAGTTCTTC. Translating it yields CASGERGSYNEQFF.

The genes are TRBV6-1 and TRBJ1-6; D uncertain. CDR1 is MNHNS and CDR2 is SASEGT in the germline V gene. The CDR3 runs to 15 residues. V was trimmed by 4 bases and J by 8 bases, leaving 15 bases between them. CDR3 sequence: CASSATGREDSPLHF. The CDR3 region has the DNA TGTGCCAGCAGTGCAACCGGGAGAGAAGATTCACCCCTCCACTTT.

The rearrangement links TRBV19 to TRBJ2-2; a possible D gene is TRBD2 (6 bases). The V end was cut by 3 bases, the J end by 1 base, with 9 bases between. CDR3 size: 15 residues. Germline CDR1 LNHDA, CDR2 SQIVND (reference sequence). CDR3 protein: CASSIGTVNTGELFF. Written as DNA, the CDR3 is TGTGCCAGTAGTATTGGGACTGTGAACACCGGGGAGCTGTTTTTT.

This sequence joins TRBV6-1 and TRBJ1-1, with D hard to call. The CDR3 is 11 residues long. Germline loops: CDR1 MNHNS, CDR2 SASEGT. V gave up 6 bases and J gave up 8 bases, with 10 bases separating them. CDR3 protein: CASRLPREAFF. In nucleotides, the CDR3 is TGTGCCAGCAGACTGCCGAGGGAAGCTTTCTTT.

A single count supports this clone. V is TRBV6-4 and J is TRBJ1-2, with D possibly matching TRBD1 (6 bases). The CDR3 has 14 amino acids. CDR1 MRHNA and CDR2 SNTAGT come from the germline V gene. The V and J ends lost 7 bases and 6 bases respectively, with 18 bases between them. For the CDR3, the DNA is TGTGCCAGCACTGTGGACAGAGGGCTCGATGGCTACACCTTC. Its translation is CASTVDRGLDGYTF.

This clone was observed a handful of times. This CDR3 is also generated by other DNA sequences in the sample. The CDR3 is CASSNTEAFF. The DNA for the CDR3 is TGTGCCAGCAGTAACACTGAAGCTTTCTTT. The chain couples TRBV7-9 to TRBJ1-1; D is undetermined. The CDR3 sequence is 10 residues long. Germline CDR1 is SEHNR and CDR2 is FQNEAQ (reference sequence). V lost 6 bases and J lost 2, with 1 base in between.

Relative to its sample, this clone is medium-sized. The chain links TRBV19 to TRBJ1-6; 10 bases map to TRBD1. The CDR3 spans 15 residues. Germline CDR1 LNHDA, CDR2 SQIVND (reference sequence). Trimming at V came to 5 bases and at J to 9 bases, leaving 7 bases not matched to a gene. CDR3 in DNA: TGTGCCAGTAGTGCCGCGACAGGGGGCAGTTCACCCCTCCACTTT. It is translated as CASSAATGGSSPLHF.

The CDR3 DNA sequence: TGTGCCAGCAGCGGTTACACAGATACGCAGTATTTT. This gives the protein CASSGYTDTQYF. The chain has TRBV7-8 and TRBJ2-3; D unclear. Trimming took off 5 bases at V and 2 bases at J, with 5 bases between the two ends. Germline loops: CDR1 SGHVS, CDR2 FQNEAQ. This CDR3 has 12 amino acids. The variable domain in full, with the rest retrieved from reference TRBV7-8 and TRBJ2-3, is GAGVSQSPRYKVAKRGQDVALRCDPISGHVSLFWYQQALGQGPEFLTYFQNEAQLDKSGLPSDRFFAERPEGSVSTLKIQRTQQEDSAVYLCASSGYTDTQYFGPGTRLTVL.

This chain connects TRBV9 to TRBJ1-5; D unclear. V was shortened by 2 bases and J by 0 bases, with 9 bases between the two germline ends. The CDR3 runs to 15 residues. Germline V gene data show CDR1 as SGDLS and CDR2 as YYNGEE. The CDR3 region has the DNA TGTGCCAGCAGCGTCGGGGATTATAGCAATCAGCCCCAGCATTTT. Its translation is CASSVGDYSNQPQHF.

CDR3 DNA: TGTGCCAGCAGCGTCGGGACACCGACTGAAGCTTTCTTT. Translation gives CASSVGTPTEAFF. The genes are TRBV9 and TRBJ1-1, with a tentative D call TRBD1 (6 bases). Germline V gives CDR1 SGDLS, CDR2 YYNGEE. The V gene lost 2 bases and the J gene lost 5 bases, with 10 bases spanning the gap. This CDR3 comprises 13 residues.

This clone occurred a few times. The chain couples TRBV11-2 to TRBJ2-7; weak D call: TRBD2 (6 bases). CDR3 length: 15 amino acids. CDR1 SGHAT and CDR2 FQNNGV come from the germline V gene. V was pared by 1 base and J by 0 bases, with 10 bases between. The DNA for the CDR3 is TGTGCCAGCAGCTTAGGCGGGGCCAGCTCCTACGAGCAGTACTTC. It yields the protein CASSLGGASSYEQYF. Based on the CDR3 plus reference TRBV11-2 and TRBJ2-7, the full variable domain is EAGVAQSPRYKIIEKRQSVAFWCNPISGHATLYWYQQILGQGPKLLIQFQNNGVVDDSQLPKDRFSAERLKGVDSTLKIQPAKLEDSAVYLCASSLGGASSYEQYFGPGTRLTVT.

J is TRBJ2-1 and V is TRBV13, with 7 nucleotides matching TRBD2. CDR3 size: 16 residues. Unmatched junction bases numbered 10, after V lost 6 bases and J lost 2 bases. Germline-derived CDR1 and CDR2 are PRHDT and FYEKMQ (reference sequence). The CDR3 DNA follows: TGTGCCAGCAGACCCCTAGCGGAGGGGACCTACAATGAGCAGTTCTTC. It yields the protein CASRPLAEGTYNEQFF.

In this sample, this clone turned up a few times. The chain carries TRBV5-6 and TRBJ1-1; D remains ambiguous. The V gene lost 1 base and the J gene lost 4 bases, with 8 bases spanning the gap. Germline lookup yields CDR1 SGHDT and CDR2 YYEEEE. The CDR3 spans 13 residues. Here the CDR3 reads CASSLRYSTEAFF. The CDR3 DNA follows: TGTGCCAGCAGCTTGAGATATTCCACTGAAGCTTTCTTT.